This T cell receptor beta chain originates from a study of blood T cell repertoires in COVID-19. Overall study context: Spain, Italy and the United States supplied samples that represented acute and convalescent COVID-19.

Assay: immunoSEQ multiplex PCR; the TCRdb copy retains only in-frame clones and omits some. The sample holds approximately 310,000 clones; approximately 87% are singletons and the top ten take less than 9.5%. Sequencing used peripheral blood. The origin of this receptor is a woman between 45 and 60 years old who had recovered from COVID-19.

CDR3 loop: CASSGLAGGQDTQYF. The CDR3 nucleotides are TGTGCCAGCAGTGGCTTAGCGGGGGGGCAAGATACGCAGTATTTT. The V call is TRBV2, the J call TRBJ2-3, with 11 bases matching TRBD2. The CDR3 contains 15 residues. J gave up 5 bases and V 4 bases, and 5 bases lay outside the gene matches. Germline V gene data show CDR1 as SNHLY and CDR2 as FYNNEI.